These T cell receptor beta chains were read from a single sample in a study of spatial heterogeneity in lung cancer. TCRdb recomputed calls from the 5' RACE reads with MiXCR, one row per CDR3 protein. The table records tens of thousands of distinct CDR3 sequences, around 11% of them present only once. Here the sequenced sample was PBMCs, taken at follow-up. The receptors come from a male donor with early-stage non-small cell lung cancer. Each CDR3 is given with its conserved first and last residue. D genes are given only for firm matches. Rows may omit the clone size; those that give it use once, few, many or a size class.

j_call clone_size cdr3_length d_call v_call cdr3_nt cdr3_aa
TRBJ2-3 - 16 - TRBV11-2 TGTGCCAGCAGCCACCCCAACCGGGACCCAAGAGGGACGCAGTATTTT CASSHPNRDPRGTQYF
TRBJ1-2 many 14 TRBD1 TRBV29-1 TGCAGCGTCCAAAATCAGGGGGCGCGTAATGGCTACACCTTC CSVQNQGARNGYTF
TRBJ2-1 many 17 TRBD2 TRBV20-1 TGCAGTGCTAGAGATCGCCCAGCGGGGGCCCCCTACAATGAGCAGTTCTTC CSARDRPAGAPYNEQFF
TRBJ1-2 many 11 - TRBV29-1 TGCAGCGTTGTGCGTGGAGATGGCTACACCTTC CSVVRGDGYTF
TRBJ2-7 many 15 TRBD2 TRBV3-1 TGTGCCAGCAGATCCGGACTAGCGGGGGTGGACGAGCAGTACTTC CASRSGLAGVDEQYF
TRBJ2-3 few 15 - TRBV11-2 TGTGCCAGCAGCATCCGCATGGGTACCACAGATACGCAGTATTTT CASSIRMGTTDTQYF
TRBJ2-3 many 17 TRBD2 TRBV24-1 TGTGCCACCAGTGACCTGACTAGCGGGGACCGGGCAGATACGCAGTATTTT CATSDLTSGDRADTQYF
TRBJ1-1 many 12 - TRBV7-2 TGTGCCAGCACCCCCCTTAGCACTGAAGCTTTCTTT CASTPLSTEAFF
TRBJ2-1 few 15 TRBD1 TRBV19 TGTGCCAGTAGTACCCCAACGGACAGGAGCGATGAGCAGTTCTTC CASSTPTDRSDEQFF
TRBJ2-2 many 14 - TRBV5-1 TGCGCCAGCAGCTTGGTAGGGGCGACCGGGGAGCTGTTTTTT CASSLVGATGELFF
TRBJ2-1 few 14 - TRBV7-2 TGTGCCAGCAGCCCCGCTGGGGGGTACAATGAGCAGTTCTTC CASSPAGGYNEQFF
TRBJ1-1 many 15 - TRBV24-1 TGTGCCACCAGTGGCACAGGGTCCGGGGACACTGAAGCTTTCTTT CATSGTGSGDTEAFF
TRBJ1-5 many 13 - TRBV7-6 TGTGCCAGCAGCCCAAACTTTGGGACACTGAAGCATTTT CASSPNFGTLKHF
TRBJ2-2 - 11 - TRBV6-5 TGTGCCAGCAGGACGTCAGGGGAGCTGTTTTTT CASRTSGELFF
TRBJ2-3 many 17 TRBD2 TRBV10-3 TGTGCCATCAGTGAGAATCTGGCGGGGCGGGGGACAGATACGCAGTATTTT CAISENLAGRGTDTQYF
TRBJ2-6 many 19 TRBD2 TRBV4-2 TGTGCCAGCAGCCATGGGGGGACTAGCGGTTACTCTGGGGCCAACGTCCTGACTTTC CASSHGGTSGYSGANVLTF
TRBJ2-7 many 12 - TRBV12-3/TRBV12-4 TGTGCCAGCAGTTTCGGTCCCTACGAGCAGTACTTC CASSFGPYEQYF
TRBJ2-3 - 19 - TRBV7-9 TGTGCCAGCAGACCATTTGACTCTTATCTAGCGCCTGTGACAGATACGCAGTATTTT CASRPFDSYLAPVTDTQYF
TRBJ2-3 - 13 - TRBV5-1 TGCGCCGGGTCGACGGGGATGGGAGATACGCAGTATTTT CAGSTGMGDTQYF
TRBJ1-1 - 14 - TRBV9 TGTGCCAGCAGCGTGACGTGGCAGAACACTGAAGCTTTCTTT CASSVTWQNTEAFF
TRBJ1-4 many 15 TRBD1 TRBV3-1 TGTGCCAGCAGCCAAGGGTTCAGGGGGAGTGAAAAACTGTTTTTT CASSQGFRGSEKLFF
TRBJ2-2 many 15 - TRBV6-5 TGTGCCAGCACCGCCATCGCGGGGAACACCGGGGAGCTGTTTTTT CASTAIAGNTGELFF
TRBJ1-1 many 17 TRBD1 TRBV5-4 TGTGCCAGCAGCTTTTCGACAGGGCGGATCCTGGACACTGAAGCTTTCTTT CASSFSTGRILDTEAFF
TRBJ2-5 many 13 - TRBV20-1 TGCAGTCCACAGATGGTCGGGTTAGAGACCCAGTACTTC CSPQMVGLETQYF